The clone carrying this TCR beta chain turned up a few times. The antigen remains undetermined. This specimen belongs to a study of regulatory T cells in long-lasting Graves disease. Broader study findings: Shared public clonotypes totalled fewer than 3,000 in persistent patients, compared with around 930 in new patients. TCR diversity was lower in persistent Graves' patients (versus newly diagnosed ones).

The TCR beta library used iRepertoire HTBI primers with Arm-PCR amplification of CDR3. TCRdb used MiXCR to reprocess the multiplex PCR reads, holding one entry per CDR3 protein. The sample lists 400,000 or so distinct CDR3 sequences, around 20% occurring once. Time point of the sample: persistent/refractory GD, antithyroid drugs over 5 years with positive TRAb. The TCR library was made from RNA extracted from PBMCs. The receptor was derived from a female donor with Graves disease. Sequenced here: peripheral blood mononuclear cells (PBMCs), sampled when the disease was refractory, from a patient treated with antithyroid drugs.

In DNA, the CDR3 is TGTGCCAGCAGCCCCTCAGGGGTTGAGGGCGAAAAACTGTTTTTT. Its protein product is CASSPSGVEGEKLFF. The chain combines TRBV7-9 with TRBJ1-4, with TRBD1 as a possible D gene (6 bases). Deletions cut 5 bases from V and 8 bases from J, with 18 bases between. Germline V lookup: CDR1 SEHNR, CDR2 FQNEAQ (reference sequence). The CDR3 loop spans 15 amino acids.